The 9 T cell receptor beta chains in this list originate from one sample, sequenced in a study of CD8 T cells in ankylosing spondylitis (TCRdb year 2017). The method behind the library was 5' RACE. TCRdb names Illumina HiSeq 2500 as the instrument used. TCRdb reanalyzed the raw reads on its own, using fastp at Q25 for trimming and MiXCR for clone calling, and kept in-frame beta chains. Duplicate CDR3 protein sequences are folded into a single record with the most common DNA and genes. The sample profile shows around 330,000 distinct CDR3 sequences; 9.5% to 13% of them were found once. In total, the top ten clones hold roughly 9.1% of the sample. The sequenced sample consisted of blood, either unsorted or a sorted T cell fraction (not recorded which). These receptors were taken from a female donor with ankylosing spondylitis or in good health (not recorded which).

This clonotype was observed at least ten times. The chain combines TRBV20-1 with TRBJ2-3; D is unclear. The ends were cut back, 7 bases at V and 6 bases at J, with 17 bases in the middle. The CDR3 contains 13 residues. The germline V gene encodes CDR1 DFQATT and CDR2 SNEGSKA (reference sequence). CDR3 amino acids: CSVPRHFGDTQYF. In DNA form, the CDR3 reads TGCAGTGTTCCAAGGCACTTTGGGGATACGCAGTATTTT.

This clonotype was detected a few times. V and J are TRBV2 and TRBJ1-1; D call uncertain. CDR3 size: 14 residues. Germline lookup yields CDR1 SNHLY and CDR2 FYNNEI. V was shortened by 7 bases and J by 0 bases, with 12 bases between the two germline ends. The CDR3 DNA follows: TGTGCCAGCAAGTACGGGAATTTGAACACTGAAGCTTTCTTT. Residues: CASKYGNLNTEAFF.

V is TRBV20-1 and J is TRBJ2-3; 13 nucleotides line up with TRBD2. V shed 1 base, J shed 1 base, and the junction held 5 bases outside the gene matches. Germline CDR1 reads DFQATT; CDR2 reads SNEGSKA (reference sequence). CDR3 length: 17 residues. The CDR3 DNA follows: TGCAGTGCTAGAGGGGGACTAGCGGGACCAGGCACAGATACGCAGTATTTT. Translated: CSARGGLAGPGTDTQYF.

A few counts support this clonotype. The chain combines TRBV12-3 or TRBV12-4 with TRBJ1-6; D is ambiguous. V was pared by 5 bases and J by 5 bases, with 16 bases between. The CDR3 has 16 amino acids. As DNA, the CDR3 is TGTGCCAGCAGTCCAAATTGGGGAAAGGATAATTCACCCCTCCACTTT. Translation: CASSPNWGKDNSPLHF.

This clonotype has a count of ten or more. The V and J genes are TRBV28 and TRBJ1-6; no firm D call. This CDR3 has 16 amino acids. Germline CDR1 and CDR2: MDHEN and SYDVKM. Trimming cost V 5 bases and J 10 bases, with 21 bases left between them. The CDR3 DNA sequence: TGTGCCAGCAGTCATAATGGAGACCCTGTGTGGTCACCCCTCCACTTT. Translating it yields CASSHNGDPVWSPLHF.

Points on this clonotype: A much larger clone differs by one base, so this may be a read error. The rearrangement joins TRBV11-2 to TRBJ1-1; D may be TRBD1 (5 bases). Germline values: CDR1 SGHAT, CDR2 FQNNGV. This CDR3 is 11 amino acids long. In nucleotides, the CDR3 is TGTGCCAGCTCCCCGGGGGGAGAAGCTTCCTTT. It specifies CASSPGGEASF.

This clonotype was recorded many times. The chain is built from TRBV5-1 and TRBJ1-5; D call uncertain. CDR1 is SGHRS, CDR2 YFSETQ, per germline. The CDR3 has 13 residues. Trimming removed 4 bases from V and 4 bases from J, with 9 bases in between. For the CDR3, the DNA is TGCGCCAGCAGCACCGGACGTAATCAGCCCCAGCATTTT. Its protein is CASSTGRNQPQHF.

A single count supports this clonotype. This rearrangement joins TRBV18 to TRBJ1-4, with D uncertain. V was clipped by 6 bases and J by 14 bases, with 19 bases between them. The CDR3 has 13 residues. Germline lookup yields CDR1 KGHSH and CDR2 LQKENI. Written as DNA, the CDR3 is TGTGCCAGCTCGCCTCCGGTGAGAGGAGGGCTGTTTTTT. As protein: CASSPPVRGGLFF.

V and J are TRBV20-1 and TRBJ2-3; 8 nucleotides align to TRBD2. Germline V gene sequence: CDR1 DFQATT, CDR2 SNEGSKA (reference sequence). Trimming removed 6 bases from V and 0 bases from J; junction bases left unmatched: 17. This CDR3 has 18 residues. Here the CDR3 reads CSAQKPVPASGSTDTQYF. CDR3 nucleotides: TGCAGTGCCCAGAAGCCCGTCCCCGCTAGCGGGAGCACAGATACGCAGTATTTT.